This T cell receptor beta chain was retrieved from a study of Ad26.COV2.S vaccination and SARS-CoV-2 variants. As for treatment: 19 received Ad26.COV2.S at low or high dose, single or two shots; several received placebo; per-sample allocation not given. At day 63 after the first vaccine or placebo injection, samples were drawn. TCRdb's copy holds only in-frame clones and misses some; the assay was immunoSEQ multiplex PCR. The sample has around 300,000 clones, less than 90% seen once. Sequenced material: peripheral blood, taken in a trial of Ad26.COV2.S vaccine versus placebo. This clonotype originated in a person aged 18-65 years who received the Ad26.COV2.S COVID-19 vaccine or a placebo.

CDR3 DNA: TGTGCCATCAGTGACATAGGAAACACCATATATTTT. Residues: CAISDIGNTIYF. The chain has TRBV10-3 and TRBJ1-3; no clear D. The CDR3 loop spans 12 amino acids. Trimming removed 3 bases at V and 4 bases at J, with 4 bases between. Germline assignment: CDR1 ENHRY and CDR2 SYGVKD.